A single sample gave rise to the 18 T cell receptor beta chains below, sequenced in a study of vaccination effects on CD4 cells after COVID-19. These receptors have no known antigen. Using viral peptide pools, the ViraFEST assay grew out antigen-specific CD4+ T cells prior to sequencing. When ten to eleven days of culture had elapsed, CD4+ T cells were isolated. Vaccinated participants had no history of SARS-CoV-2 infection and tested negative for nucleocapsid antibodies. The table came from immunoSEQ multiplex PCR; TCRdb's copy has only in-frame clones and leaves some out. The profile shows 70,000 or so clones, 65% to 85% of them singletons. The source was CD4+ T cells from PBMCs cultured with HCoV-NL63 spike peptides, collected before COVID-19 vaccination. The receptors stem from a human donor who received a COVID-19 vaccine.

The chain recombines TRBV2 with TRBJ1-4, with unresolved D. V was pared by 4 bases and J by 6 bases, with 9 bases between. The germline V gene encodes CDR1 SNHLY and CDR2 FYNNEI. The CDR3 length is 13 residues. The CDR3 region is CASSVRRDEKLFF. The CDR3 bases are TGTGCCAGCAGTGTTAGGAGGGATGAAAAACTGTTTTTT.

The J gene is TRBJ2-7, the V gene TRBV28; a possible D gene is TRBD1 (6 bases). CDR1 MDHEN and CDR2 SYDVKM come from the germline V gene. This CDR3 comprises 14 residues. The germline V and J ends were trimmed by 5 bases and 3 bases, with 14 bases remaining between them. The CDR3 sequence: CASSPPGQIYEQYV. CDR3 DNA: TGTGCCAGCAGTCCCCCAGGACAGATCTACGAGCAGTACGTC.

The chain employs TRBV18 and TRBJ1-1; D gene uncertain. The germline V and J ends were trimmed by 1 base and 5 bases, with 14 bases remaining between them. Germline CDR1 and CDR2: KGHSH and LQKENI. The CDR3 has 15 residues. The CDR3 sequence is CASSPQGKSETEAFF. In nucleotides, the CDR3 is TGTGCCAGCTCACCACAGGGAAAGAGTGAAACTGAAGCTTTCTTT.

The sample holds a few counts of this clone. The chain couples TRBV4-1 to TRBJ1-6, with 10 nucleotides matching TRBD1. This CDR3 is built from 16 residues. Germline CDR1 is MGHRA and CDR2 is YSYEKL. V lost 4 bases and J lost 9; bases outside the gene matches: 9. In nucleotides, the CDR3 is TGCGCCAGCAGCCGAGAACCGGGACAGGGGTCTTCACCCCTCCACTTT. It yields the protein CASSREPGQGSSPLHF.

The J gene is TRBJ1-3, the V gene TRBV12-3 or TRBV12-4, with TRBD1 identical over 7 bases. V trimming: 4 bases; J trimming: 4 bases; junction bases outside the gene matches: 1. CDR3 size: 13 residues. The CDR3 protein is CASSWDSGNTIYF. The DNA for the CDR3 is TGTGCCAGCAGTTGGGACAGCGGAAACACCATATATTTT.

A few counts support this clone. The V call is TRBV19, the J call TRBJ1-1, with D uncertain. In germline, CDR1 is LNHDA, CDR2 SQIVND (reference sequence). The V gene lost 5 bases and the J gene lost 3 bases, with 19 bases spanning the gap. CDR3 size: 16 residues. The chain's CDR3 is CASSWYLRGSDTEAFF. The CDR3 coding sequence is TGTGCCAGTAGTTGGTACCTCCGGGGTAGCGACACTGAAGCTTTCTTT. The variable domain in full, with the rest retrieved from reference TRBV19 and TRBJ1-1, is DGGITQSPKYLFRKEGQNVTLSCEQNLNHDAMYWYRQDPGQGLRLIYYSQIVNDFQKGDIAEGYSVSREKKESFPLTVTSAQKNPTAFYLCASSWYLRGSDTEAFFGQGTRLTVV.

The V call is TRBV7-8, the J call TRBJ2-2; perhaps TRBD2 as D (5 bases). Trimming cost V 5 bases and J 5 bases, with 9 bases left between them. This CDR3 comprises 13 residues. CDR1 and CDR2 (germline): SGHVS, FQNEAQ. The chain's CDR3 is CASSLRRTGELFF. The CDR3 DNA reads as TGTGCCAGCAGCCTACGGAGGACCGGGGAGCTGTTTTTT.

This chain joins TRBV19 and TRBJ1-1; 8 positions match TRBD1. V trimming: 7 bases; J trimming: 7 bases; junction bases outside the gene matches: 8. The CDR3 contains 13 residues. Germline V gene sequence: CDR1 LNHDA, CDR2 SQIVND (reference sequence). The CDR3 is CASIPTGAGEAFF. CDR3 nucleotides: TGTGCCAGTATCCCGACAGGGGCGGGTGAAGCTTTCTTT.

This rearrangement joins TRBV7-9 to TRBJ1-1; D not certain. Germline V lookup: CDR1 SEHNR, CDR2 FQNEAQ (reference sequence). The CDR3 extends over 13 amino acids. V lost 5 bases to trimming and J lost 1 base, with 8 bases between them. The CDR3 bases are TGTGCCAGCAGCCCTATAGCGAACACTGAAGCTTTCTTT. Translation gives CASSPIANTEAFF.

CDR3 sequence reads: CARSQNTFTGELFF. In DNA form, the CDR3 reads TGTGCCAGAAGCCAGAACACCTTCACCGGGGAGCTGTTTTTT. This chain links TRBV5-3 with TRBJ2-2; no clear D gene. TRBV5-3 is reported as an ORF; its role is uncertain. This CDR3 is built from 14 residues. The V gene lost 4 bases and the J gene lost 4 bases, with 11 bases spanning the gap.

The chain uses TRBV6-5 and TRBJ2-1; D gene ambiguous. CDR3 length: 14 amino acids. The V gene lost 6 bases and the J gene lost 6 bases, with 15 bases spanning the gap. The germline CDR1 and CDR2 sequences are MNHEY and SVGAGI. For the CDR3, the DNA is TGTGCCAGCAGACTCCCAGGTCGTTTCAATGAGCAGTTCTTC. It specifies CASRLPGRFNEQFF.

V usage is TRBV4-2 and J usage is TRBJ1-1; TRBD1 matches at 8 bases. With 4 bases clipped from V and 5 bases from J, the junction kept 9 bases outside the gene matches. Germline lookup yields CDR1 LGHNA and CDR2 YNFKEQ. This CDR3 region has 15 residues. The CDR3 bases are TGTGCCAGCAGCCGGCAGGGGGCGGAGGGAACTGAAGCTTTCTTT. This gives the protein CASSRQGAEGTEAFF.

The chain couples TRBV6-5 to TRBJ2-3, with D possibly TRBD2 on 5 matching bases. The CDR3 is 13 amino acids. V was shortened by 2 bases and J by 4 bases, with 7 bases between the two germline ends. CDR1 is MNHEY and CDR2 is SVGAGI in the germline V gene. CDR3 DNA sequence: TGTGCCAGCAGTTACCGGCGGGCAGATACGCAGTATTTT. Amino acid sequence: CASSYRRADTQYF.

The sample holds a few counts of this clone. The chain joins TRBV15 to TRBJ1-4, with TRBD1 as a possible D gene (6 bases). Germline V gene data show CDR1 as LNHNV and CDR2 as YYDKDF (reference sequence). The CDR3 extends over 16 amino acids. Trimming pared 0 bases from V and 3 bases from J, leaving 11 bases between. CDR3 nucleotide sequence: TGTGCCACCAGCAGAGATCGGGGGGCATCTAATGAAAAACTGTTTTTT. Translation: CATSRDRGASNEKLFF. Full variable domain (rest looked up from reference TRBV15 and TRBJ1-4): DAMVIQNPRYQVTQFGKPVTLSCSQTLNHNVMYWYQQKSSQAPKLLFHYYDKDFNNEADTPDNFQSRRPNTSFCFLDIRSPGLGDTAMYLCATSRDRGASNEKLFFGSGTQLSVL.

The genes are TRBV18 and TRBJ2-3, with D possibly TRBD2 on 5 matching bases. V shed 2 bases and J shed 5 bases, with 8 bases lying between them. This CDR3 contains 13 residues. Germline-derived CDR1 and CDR2 are KGHSH and LQKENI. CDR3 bases: TGTGCCAGCTCACCAGTGGGAGAAGATACGCAGTATTTT. Protein: CASSPVGEDTQYF. Supplemented by reference TRBV18 and TRBJ2-3, the full variable domain reads NAGVMQNPRHLVRRRGQEARLRCSPMKGHSHVYWYRQLPEEGLKFMVYLQKENIIDESGMPKERFSAEFPKEGPSILRIQQVVRGDSAAYFCASSPVGEDTQYFGPGTRLTVL.

This clone has only one observation. The chain couples TRBV7-2 to TRBJ2-7; 10 bases are a match to TRBD1. J gave up 3 bases and V 9 bases, and 5 bases lay outside the gene matches. The germline CDR1 and CDR2 sequences are SGHTA and FQGNSA. The CDR3 is made up of 13 amino acids. The CDR3 sequence: CASQRTGGYEQYV. CDR3 DNA sequence: TGTGCCAGTCAACGGACAGGGGGCTACGAGCAGTACGTC.

The V and J genes are TRBV6-1 and TRBJ2-3, with D possibly TRBD1 on 5 matching bases. In germline, CDR1 is MNHNS, CDR2 SASEGT. The CDR3 is 15 amino acids. Trimming took 2 bases from V and 2 from J, leaving 11 bases between them. The CDR3 bases are TGTGCCAGCAGTGAATGGGGCAGGGACACAGATACGCAGTATTTT. This codes for CASSEWGRDTDTQYF.

This rearrangement joins TRBV5-4 to TRBJ2-3; TRBD2 matches at 10 bases. This CDR3 has 16 residues. V lost 4 bases, J lost 2 bases, and 7 bases stayed unmatched. Germline V gives CDR1 SGHNT, CDR2 YYREEE (reference sequence). In nucleotides, the CDR3 is TGTGCCAGCAGCCCCCAAGCGGGGGGGGTCACAGATACGCAGTATTTT. This translates into CASSPQAGGVTDTQYF.